One and the same sample provided the 3 T cell receptor beta chains below, sequenced in a study of blood T cells in healthy people across ages. Primers used in a second PCR of roughly 6 to 11 cycles were a sample-barcoded 5' primer and a J-beta primer mix. MiXCR, applied by TCRdb to the 5' RACE reads, yields one record per CDR3 protein. The profile shows around 1,800,000 distinct CDR3 sequences, about two fifths of them singletons. Material: blood. All receptors come from a human donor in good health.

This clonotype was seen many times. CDR3 sequence (DNA): TGCAGTGCTAGAGACTTCGCGGGGGCTATAAATGAGCAGTTCTTC. Encoded protein: CSARDFAGAINEQFF. This sequence joins TRBV20-1 and TRBJ2-1, with D possibly TRBD2 on 7 matching bases. The germline V gene encodes CDR1 DFQATT and CDR2 SNEGSKA (reference sequence). Trimming took off 0 bases at V and 7 bases at J, with 16 bases between the two ends. CDR3 length: 15 residues.

Only one count was recorded for this clonotype. Sequence at one end of the junction differs from germline and may be a read error. The rearrangement joins TRBV4-2 to TRBJ1-4; D ambiguous. Per germline, CDR1 LGHNA and CDR2 YNFKEQ. This CDR3 contains 14 residues. The CDR3 DNA sequence: TGTGCCGGCAGCCAAGACGCAACTAATGAAAAACTGTTTTTT. Translated: CAGSQDATNEKLFF.

This clonotype was seen a few times. The chain employs TRBV28 and TRBJ1-1; 11 bases agree with TRBD1. The CDR3 contains 14 residues. The germline gives CDR1 MDHEN, CDR2 SYDVKM. The ends lost 8 bases at V and 5 bases at J; junction bases unmatched: 7. CDR3 sequence reads: CASLTGTGGTEAFF. The CDR3 coding sequence is TGTGCCAGCCTGACCGGGACAGGGGGGACTGAAGCTTTCTTT.